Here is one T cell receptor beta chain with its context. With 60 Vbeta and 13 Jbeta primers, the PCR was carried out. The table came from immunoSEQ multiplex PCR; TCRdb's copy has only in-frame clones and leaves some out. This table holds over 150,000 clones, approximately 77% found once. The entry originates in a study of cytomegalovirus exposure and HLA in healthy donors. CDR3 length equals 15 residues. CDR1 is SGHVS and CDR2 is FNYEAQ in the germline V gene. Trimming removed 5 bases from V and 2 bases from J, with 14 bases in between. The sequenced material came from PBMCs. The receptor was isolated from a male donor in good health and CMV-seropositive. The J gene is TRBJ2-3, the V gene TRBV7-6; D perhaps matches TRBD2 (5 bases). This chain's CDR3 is CASSPGSALTDTQYF. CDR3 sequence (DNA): TGTGCCAGCAGCCCCGGTAGCGCCCTCACAGATACGCAGTATTTT.